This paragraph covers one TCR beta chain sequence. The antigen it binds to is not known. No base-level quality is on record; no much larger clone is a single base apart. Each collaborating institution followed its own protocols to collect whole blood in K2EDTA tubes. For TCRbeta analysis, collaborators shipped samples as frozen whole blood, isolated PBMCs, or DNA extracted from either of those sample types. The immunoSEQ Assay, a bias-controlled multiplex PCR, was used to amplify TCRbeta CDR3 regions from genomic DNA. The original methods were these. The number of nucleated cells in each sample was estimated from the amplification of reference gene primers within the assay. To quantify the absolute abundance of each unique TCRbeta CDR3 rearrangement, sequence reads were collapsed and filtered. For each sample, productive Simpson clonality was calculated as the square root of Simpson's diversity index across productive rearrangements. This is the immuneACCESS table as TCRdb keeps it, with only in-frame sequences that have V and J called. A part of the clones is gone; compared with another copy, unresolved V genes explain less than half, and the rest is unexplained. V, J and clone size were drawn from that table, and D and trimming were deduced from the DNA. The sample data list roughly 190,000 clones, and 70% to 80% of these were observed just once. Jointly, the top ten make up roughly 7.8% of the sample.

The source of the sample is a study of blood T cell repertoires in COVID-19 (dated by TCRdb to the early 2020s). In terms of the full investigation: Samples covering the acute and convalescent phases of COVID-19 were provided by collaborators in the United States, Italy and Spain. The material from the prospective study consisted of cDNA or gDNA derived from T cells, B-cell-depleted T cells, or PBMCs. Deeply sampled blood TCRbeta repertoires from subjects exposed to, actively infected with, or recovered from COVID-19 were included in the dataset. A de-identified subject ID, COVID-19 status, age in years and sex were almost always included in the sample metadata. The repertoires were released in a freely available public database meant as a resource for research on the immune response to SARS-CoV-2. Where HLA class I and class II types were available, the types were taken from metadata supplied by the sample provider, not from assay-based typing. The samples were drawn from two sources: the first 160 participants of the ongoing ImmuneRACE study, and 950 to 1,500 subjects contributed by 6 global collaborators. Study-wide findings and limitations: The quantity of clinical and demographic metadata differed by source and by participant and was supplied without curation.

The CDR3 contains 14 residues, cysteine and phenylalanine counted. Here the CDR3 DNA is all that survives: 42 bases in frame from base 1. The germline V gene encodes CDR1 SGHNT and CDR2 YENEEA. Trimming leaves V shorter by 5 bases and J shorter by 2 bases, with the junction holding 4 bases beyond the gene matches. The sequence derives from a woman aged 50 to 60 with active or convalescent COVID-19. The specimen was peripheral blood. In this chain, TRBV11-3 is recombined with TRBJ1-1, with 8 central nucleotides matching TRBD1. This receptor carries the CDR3 CASSLAGGNTEAFF. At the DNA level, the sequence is TGTGCCAGCAGCCTCGCAGGGGGCAACACTGAAGCTTTCTTT.